This T cell receptor (beta chain) was sequenced in a study of shared clonotypes between healthy human individuals. The wider study: The people who gave samples were two women and a few men aged 18 to 49.

The assay was immunoSEQ multiplex PCR, and TCRdb's table has in-frame clones only and misses some. The repertoire consists of about 1,500,000 clones, with around 97% occurring once and the leading ten covering about 1%. Caucasian adults living in Nashville, Tennessee, provided all samples. The CDR3 has 15 residues. Germline V gives CDR1 SGDLS, CDR2 YYNGEE. Trimming took off 4 bases at V and 6 bases at J, with 20 bases between the two ends. The chain has TRBV9 and TRBJ2-7; perhaps TRBD2 as D (6 bases). This TCR was recovered from a man younger than 40 in good health. The sample taken for sequencing was naive CD4+ T cells sorted from blood. Specified subset: CD45RA+ positively selected. The CDR3 region has the DNA TGTGCCAGCAGCCCCCGGAGCGGGTATGTTGGCGAGCAGTACTTC. Amino acid sequence: CASSPRSGYVGEQYF. Full variable domain (rest looked up from reference TRBV9 and TRBJ2-7): DSGVTQTPKHLITATGQRVTLRCSPRSGDLSVYWYQQSLDQGLQFLIQYYNGEERAKGNILERFSAQQFPDLHSELNLSSLELGDSALYFCASSPRSGYVGEQYFGPGTRLTVT.